This T cell receptor beta chain emerged from a study of cytomegalovirus exposure and HLA in healthy donors. Study overall: The approximately 710 first-cohort repertoires and the 95 to 150 validation repertoires shared the same platform, a later analysis reported.

Note on this clone: Its target is unknown. At one boundary the junction diverges from the germline segment, which might be a read error.

Germline V gene lookup returns CDR1 SGHRS and CDR2 YFSETQ. The CDR3 contains 13 residues. Profiled with immunoSEQ multiplex PCR; TCRdb holds only in-frame clones, not every one. The data hold 100,000 to 120,000 clones, with 90% to 97% observed a single time. Study-wide findings and caveats: As confirmed in vitro, three CMV-associated chains were specific for CMV antigens. The study flagged around 150 TCR beta chains as cytomegalovirus-associated. For most TCR sequences rarity was the rule, although some public TCRs occurred in many donors.

The genes are TRBV5-1 and TRBJ1-2, with 10 bases fitting TRBD1. Sequencing was carried out using PBMCs. The receptor comes from a woman under 30 in good health and CMV-seronegative. The CDR3 loop reads CASSPYPTGGCTF. In DNA, the CDR3 is TGCGCCAGCAGCCCATACCCGACAGGGGGCTGCACCTTC.